These 25 T cell receptor beta chains share one sample of origin, sequenced in a study of blood T cells in healthy people across ages. Using a J-beta primer mix together with a sample-barcoded 5' primer, a second PCR was run for roughly 6 to 12 cycles. One entry per CDR3 protein results from TCRdb running MiXCR on the 5' RACE reads. The data contain roughly 1,500,000 distinct CDR3 sequences, around two fifths of them singletons. Sequencing was carried out using blood. Receptors originate from a woman younger than 30 in good health.

The chain combines TRBV7-2 with TRBJ2-2, with a tentative D call TRBD1 (5 bases). This CDR3 region has 16 residues. V was clipped by 1 base and J by 4 bases, with 13 bases between them. Germline CDR1 SGHTA, CDR2 FQGNSA. CDR3 in DNA: TGTGCCAGCAGCTTAGGGGGTATAGACAGCACCGGGGAGCTGTTTTTT. Translation gives CASSLGGIDSTGELFF.

The chain links TRBV3-1 to TRBJ2-3, with TRBD2 identical over 9 bases. CDR3 length equals 17 residues. V was pared by 1 base and J by 2 bases, with 7 bases of the junction left unmatched. Germline V gene lookup returns CDR1 LGHDT and CDR2 YNNKEL (reference sequence). CDR3 loop: CASSQVVAGDNTDTQYF. The DNA for the CDR3 is TGTGCCAGCAGCCAAGTCGTAGCGGGGGACAACACAGATACGCAGTATTTT.

The chain combines TRBV6-6 with TRBJ2-2; D possibly uses TRBD1 or TRBD2 (6 bases each). V was clipped by 9 bases and J by 6 bases, with 14 bases between them. The germline CDR1 and CDR2 sequences are MNHNY and SVGAGI (reference sequence). This CDR3 has 13 amino acids. The CDR3 spells CASGGPGPGELFF. CDR3 nucleotides: TGTGCCAGTGGGGGGCCCGGACCCGGGGAGCTGTTTTTT.

The V call is TRBV3-1, the J call TRBJ2-1, with D perhaps TRBD2 (6 bases). V was clipped by 6 bases and J by 0 bases, with 12 bases between them. In germline, CDR1 is LGHDT, CDR2 YNNKEL (reference sequence). The CDR3 length is 15 residues. This CDR3 is CASRQTGVSYNEQFF. CDR3 nucleotide sequence: TGTGCCAGCAGGCAGACGGGGGTCTCCTACAATGAGCAGTTCTTC.

The chain combines TRBV21-1 with TRBJ1-2. TRBV21-1 is tagged as a pseudogene. This CDR3 spans 14 amino acids. DNA of the CDR3: TGTGCCAGCAGCAAAGCCGGCAGGGACTATGGCTACACCTTC. Protein: CASSKAGRDYGYTF.

This chain connects TRBV6-5 to TRBJ1-1; D not certain. The CDR3 spans 12 residues. The germline V and J ends were trimmed by 5 bases and 3 bases, with 7 bases remaining between them. Germline loops: CDR1 MNHEY, CDR2 SVGAGI. This chain's CDR3 is CASSTVDTEAFF. For the CDR3, the DNA is TGTGCCAGCAGTACAGTTGACACTGAAGCTTTCTTT.

This clonotype has a count of ten or more. At one end the junction does not follow the germline gene, possibly because of a read error. The V gene is TRBV5-1, the J gene TRBJ2-3; TRBD2 matches 8 bases. The V gene's germline CDR1 is SGHRS and CDR2 YFSETQ. The CDR3 has 15 amino acids. In DNA form, the CDR3 reads TGTGCCAGCAGCAGTAGCGGGACAAGCACAGATACGCAGTATTTT. Translation gives CASSSSGTSTDTQYF.

This clonotype showed up just a few times. The chain has TRBV29-1 and TRBJ2-7; 11 nucleotides agree with TRBD2. The V segment lost 6 bases and the J segment 2 bases; nucleotides outside the gene matches: 15. This CDR3 has 17 residues. Germline V CDR1 and CDR2: SQVTM, ANQGSEA. CDR3 nucleotides: TGCAGCGTCCGTGAGACTAGCGGGACTTACCAAACCTACGAGCAGTACTTC. Translation gives CSVRETSGTYQTYEQYF.

The chain recombines TRBV6-4 with TRBJ2-3; TRBD2 matches 11 bases. The CDR3 loop spans 17 amino acids. CDR1 and CDR2 from the germline V gene are MRHNA and SNTAGT. The trim removed 2 bases at V and 0 bases at J, leaving 4 bases unmatched. The CDR3 spells CASSDGLAGGSTDTQYF. For the CDR3, the DNA is TGTGCCAGCAGTGACGGGCTAGCGGGAGGCAGCACAGATACGCAGTATTTT.

In this sample, this clonotype turned up a few times. The rearrangement joins TRBV4-1 to TRBJ2-1; maybe TRBD2 (5 bases). Germline CDR1 reads MGHRA; CDR2 reads YSYEKL. The CDR3 totals 13 residues. Trimming removed 0 bases at V and 7 bases at J, with 7 bases between. The DNA of the CDR3 is TGCGCCAGCAGCCAAGAGTCGGGGAATGAGCAGTTCTTC. Translating it yields CASSQESGNEQFF.

The J gene is TRBJ2-3, the V gene TRBV10-3; D call uncertain. CDR3 length: 13 residues. V was shortened by 4 bases and J by 7 bases, with 12 bases between the two germline ends. Germline V gene sequence: CDR1 ENHRY, CDR2 SYGVKD. The CDR3 sequence: CAISGLSDNTQYF. Written as DNA, the CDR3 is TGTGCCATCAGTGGCCTATCCGATAATACGCAGTATTTT.

This clonotype was detected a few times. The chain is built from TRBV28 and TRBJ2-1; no reliable D call. The V end lost 1 base, the J end lost 0 bases, and 13 bases lay between the germline ends. The CDR3 contains 17 residues. Per germline, CDR1 MDHEN and CDR2 SYDVKM. This chain's CDR3 is CASSLSGRTSSYNEQFF. The CDR3 nucleotides read TGTGCCAGCAGTTTATCCGGTCGGACGAGCTCCTACAATGAGCAGTTCTTC. The whole variable domain, filled in from reference TRBV28 and TRBJ2-1, reads DVKVTQSSRYLVKRTGEKVFLECVQDMDHENMFWYRQDPGLGLRLIYFSYDVKMKEKGDIPEGYSVSREKKERFSLILESASTNQTSMYLCASSLSGRTSSYNEQFFGPGTRLTVL.

The CDR3 coding sequence is TGTGCCAGCAGTTACGGGGCGGGAGGGGCCAAGCCTGAGCAGTTCTTC. Protein product: CASSYGAGGAKPEQFF. V usage is TRBV6-2 or TRBV6-3 and J usage is TRBJ2-1, with TRBD2 identical over 9 bases. Trimming cost V 2 bases and J 9 bases; bases outside gene matches: 11. The CDR3 consists of 16 residues. The germline gives CDR1 MNHEY, CDR2 SVGEGT.

Concerning this clonotype itself: Given a much more abundant clone one base away, this may be a read error. This chain links TRBV3-1 with TRBJ2-1; 9 nucleotides agree with TRBD2. The ends lost 4 bases at V and 2 bases at J; junction bases unmatched: 3. CDR1 LGHDT and CDR2 YNNKEL come from the germline V gene (reference sequence). CDR3 size: 15 residues. The CDR3 nucleotides read TGTGCCAGCAGCCGGACTAGCGAGGCCTACAATGAGCAGTTCTTC. Translation: CASSRTSEAYNEQFF.

The chain combines TRBV15 with TRBJ1-1, with a possible D match to TRBD1 (6 bases). The ends were cut back, 5 bases at V and 1 base at J, with 11 bases in the middle. Germline V gene sequence: CDR1 LNHNV, CDR2 YYDKDF (reference sequence). The CDR3 has 14 amino acids. This CDR3 reads CATSATGRNTEAFF. In nucleotides, the CDR3 is TGTGCCACCAGCGCGACAGGTAGGAACACTGAAGCTTTCTTT.

There are a few counts of this clonotype. The V gene is TRBV3-1, the J gene TRBJ1-5; D is unclear. Germline V CDR1 and CDR2: LGHDT, YNNKEL (reference sequence). V was shortened by 0 bases and J by 5 bases, with 11 bases between the two germline ends. The CDR3 contains 15 residues. The CDR3 loop reads CASSQDDGSDQPQHF. CDR3 nucleotides: TGTGCCAGCAGCCAAGATGACGGGTCCGATCAGCCCCAGCATTTT.

This clonotype has at least ten counts. The chain has TRBV12-3 or TRBV12-4 and TRBJ2-7, with unresolved D. The V end was cut by 4 bases, the J end by 6 bases, with 10 bases between. CDR3 length: 12 residues. Written as DNA, the CDR3 is TGTGCCAGCAGTTCCCCGGTCGGCGAGCAGTACTTC. This translates into CASSSPVGEQYF.

The V gene is TRBV14, the J gene TRBJ2-7; no clear D gene. The CDR3 length is 13 residues. The V end lost 3 bases, the J end lost 4 bases, and 10 bases lay between the germline ends. The germline CDR1 and CDR2 sequences are SGHDN and FVKESK. CDR3 loop: CASSHEGWYEQYF. The CDR3 nucleotides read TGTGCCAGCAGCCACGAAGGGTGGTACGAGCAGTACTTC.

J is TRBJ1-2 and V is TRBV6-5; TRBD1 matches at 7 bases. This CDR3 has 15 residues. The V segment lost 4 bases and the J segment 4 bases; nucleotides outside the gene matches: 9. The V gene's germline CDR1 is MNHEY and CDR2 SVGAGI. CDR3 nucleotides: TGTGCCAGCAGTTCCCCGACAGGGTTCTTCTATGGCTACACCTTC. This encodes CASSSPTGFFYGYTF.

This clonotype was found once. This chain connects TRBV2 to TRBJ1-4; unclear D gene. Germline values: CDR1 SNHLY, CDR2 FYNNEI. The length of the CDR3 is 14 residues. The ends were cut back, 6 bases at V and 4 bases at J, with 12 bases in the middle. CDR3 DNA: TGTGCCAGCAGAGTACAGCCAATTAATGAAAAACTGTTTTTT. This sequence encodes CASRVQPINEKLFF.

This clonotype appeared a few times. This chain joins TRBV20-1 and TRBJ2-1, with D possibly being TRBD2 (6 bases). Germline V gene data show CDR1 as DFQATT and CDR2 as SNEGSKA (reference sequence). This CDR3 is 14 amino acids long. The V and J ends lost 3 bases and 5 bases respectively, with 14 bases between them. The CDR3 region is CSASGLAINNEQFF. The CDR3 region has the DNA TGCAGTGCTAGCGGCCTAGCGATTAACAATGAGCAGTTCTTC.

This clonotype was detected only once. The chain links TRBV30 to TRBJ1-1, with TRBD1 matching over 7 bases. The CDR3 has 15 residues. The germline CDR1 and CDR2 sequences are GTSNPN and SVGIG (reference sequence). The J segment lost 5 bases and the V segment lost 1 base, leaving 10 bases of the junction unmatched. Here the CDR3 reads CAWSDAEGAGTEAFF. The CDR3 DNA sequence: TGTGCCTGGAGTGACGCCGAGGGGGCTGGAACTGAAGCTTTCTTT.

The chain combines TRBV7-3 with TRBJ2-3; D is possibly TRBD1 or TRBD2 (6 bases each). With 2 bases removed from V and 3 bases from J, the gap between germline ends came to 12 bases. Per germline, CDR1 SGHTA and CDR2 FQGTGA. The CDR3 contains 15 residues. CDR3 sequence reads: CASSLWGAATDTQYF. As DNA, the CDR3 is TGTGCCAGCAGCTTATGGGGGGCTGCGACAGATACGCAGTATTTT.

This chain links TRBV28 with TRBJ1-2; tentative D call: TRBD1 (5 bases). Germline values: CDR1 MDHEN, CDR2 SYDVKM. CDR3 length: 14 residues. The germline V and J ends were trimmed by 4 bases and 4 bases, with 13 bases remaining between them. CDR3 DNA: TGTGCCAGCAGTTCTCCGACAGTTCCCTATGGCTACACCTTC. It specifies CASSSPTVPYGYTF.

The V gene is TRBV20-1, the J gene TRBJ1-3; 9 bases align to TRBD1. This CDR3 region has 14 residues. Losses at the gene ends were 3 bases for V and 2 bases for J; bases not matched to a gene: 2. CDR1 is DFQATT, CDR2 SNEGSKA, per germline (reference sequence). The CDR3 DNA is TGCAGTGCTAGCAGACAGGGGGCTGGAAACACCATATATTTT. Translating it yields CSASRQGAGNTIYF.